This T cell receptor (beta chain) was captured by sequencing in a study of beta chain features in type 1 diabetes. General study findings and limits: Sequencing of cDNA might inflate the share of cells that strongly express TCR. Shorter TCRB CDR3s, moderately but significantly so, marked every one of the four CD4+ subsets in Type 1 diabetes patients.

The authors reverse transcribed all of the isolated RNA, so sequencing captured expressed TCRB transcripts. The table came from immunoSEQ multiplex PCR; TCRdb's copy has only in-frame clones and leaves some out. The sample yields roughly 230,000 clones, about 10% seen once. This clone was picked up one time. Its specificity is not known. Germline-derived CDR1 and CDR2 are LNHDA and SQIVND (reference sequence). This CDR3 is 16 amino acids long. The germline V and J ends were trimmed by 9 bases and 4 bases, with 22 bases remaining between them. The specimen was naive CD4+ T cells from blood. This chain uses TRBV19 with TRBJ1-5, with a possible D match to TRBD1 (6 bases). This receptor was taken from a woman aged 18-29 years in good health. CDR3 sequence (DNA): TGTGCCAGCACAGAGGGGGGGCTGGATGTTAATCAGCCCCAGCATTTT. It is translated as CASTEGGLDVNQPQHF.